Below are 31 T cell receptor beta chains sequenced from a single sample in a study of blood T cell repertoires in COVID-19. Only in-frame clones appear in the TCRdb table, and some are missing; sequencing was by immunoSEQ multiplex PCR. The table includes roughly 100,000 clones, around 90% detected once. What was sequenced was peripheral blood. The source of these receptors is a man between 18 and 29 years old with COVID-19, enrolled during active disease.

The genes are TRBV19 and TRBJ1-2; D is ambiguous. The CDR3 totals 14 residues. V was pared by 3 bases and J by 3 bases, with 11 bases between. Per the germline V gene, CDR1 is LNHDA and CDR2 is SQIVND (reference sequence). CDR3 coding DNA: TGTGCCAGTAGTATCTATCAGCGGCACTATGGCTACACCTTC. Its translation: CASSIYQRHYGYTF.

Concerning this clone: Germline is not matched at one junction end, which may reflect a read error. This chain joins TRBV9 and TRBJ1-2; TRBD1 matches 7 bases. Germline loops: CDR1 SGDLS, CDR2 YYNGEE. The CDR3 consists of 10 residues. The CDR3 DNA follows: TGTGCCAGCAGCCCCGGGACAGCTTTCTTC. This translates into CASSPGTAFF. Supplemented by reference TRBV9 and TRBJ1-2, the full variable domain reads DSGVTQTPKHLITATGQRVTLRCSPRSGDLSVYWYQQSLDQGLQFLIQYYNGEERAKGNILERFSAQQFPDLHSELNLSSLELGDSALYFCASSPGTAFFGSGTRLTVV.

The chain carries TRBV10-3 and TRBJ2-2; 10 nucleotides align to TRBD2. CDR1 ENHRY and CDR2 SYGVKD come from the germline V gene. Germline trimming cut 5 bases from V and 3 bases from J; bases unmatched to any gene: 0. CDR3 size: 14 residues. The DNA of the CDR3 is TGTGCCATCAGTCTAGCGGGGGACACCGGGGAGCTGTTTTTT. Translated, it gives CAISLAGDTGELFF.

J is TRBJ2-1 and V is TRBV7-2; 10 bases are a match to TRBD2. Germline V gene data show CDR1 as SGHTA and CDR2 as FQGNSA. The CDR3 has 13 amino acids. V dropped 5 bases and J dropped 12; count of bases not matched to a gene: 7. CDR3 residues: CASSGIAGGTQFF. In nucleotides, the CDR3 is TGTGCCAGCAGCGGGATAGCGGGAGGAACGCAGTTCTTC.

This chain links TRBV9 with TRBJ2-3; TRBD1 might be the D (6 bases). Germline V gene data show CDR1 as SGDLS and CDR2 as YYNGEE. The CDR3 length is 14 residues. Trimming cost V 4 bases and J 2 bases, with 11 bases left between them. CDR3 amino acids: CASSHREITDTQYF. The CDR3 nucleotides read TGTGCCAGCAGCCACAGGGAGATCACAGATACGCAGTATTTT.

This clone was seen once. This sequence joins TRBV5-5 and TRBJ1-5; D is undetermined. The CDR3 covers 14 residues. Trimming pared 4 bases from V and 6 bases from J, leaving 14 bases between. From germline, CDR1 is SGHKS and CDR2 YYEKEE (reference sequence). The CDR3 DNA reads TGTGCCAGCAGCATCTCGACAACCCCTCAGCCCCAGCATTTT. Translated: CASSISTTPQPQHF.

This chain joins TRBV6-5 and TRBJ2-2; perhaps TRBD1 as D (6 bases). This CDR3 is built from 14 residues. V lost 5 bases and J 3 bases, leaving 10 bases between the germline ends. Germline V gene data show CDR1 as MNHEY and CDR2 as SVGAGI. CDR3 protein: CASSQQGHTGELFF. As DNA, the CDR3 is TGTGCCAGCAGTCAACAGGGTCACACCGGGGAGCTGTTTTTT.

This sequence joins TRBV30 and TRBJ1-6, with 9 bases lining up with TRBD1. Germline V gives CDR1 GTSNPN, CDR2 SVGIG (reference sequence). V trimming: 5 bases; J trimming: 10 bases; junction bases outside the gene matches: 6. There are 13 residues in the CDR3. This CDR3 reads CAWGDREYSPLHF. CDR3 sequence (DNA): TGTGCCTGGGGGGACAGGGAGTACTCACCCCTCCACTTT.

This chain joins TRBV2 and TRBJ1-5; TRBD1 matches 9 bases. J was trimmed by 1 base and V by 4 bases; bases with no gene match: 5. Germline lookup yields CDR1 SNHLY and CDR2 FYNNEI. This CDR3 spans 16 amino acids. Here the CDR3 DNA reads TGTGCCAGCAGTGCCAGACAGGGGGTAAGCAATCAGCCCCAGCATTTT. It yields the protein CASSARQGVSNQPQHF.

The chain carries TRBV7-9 and TRBJ2-5; D possibly corresponds to TRBD2 (6 bases). Trimming removed 6 bases from V and 10 bases from J, with 15 bases in between. Germline values: CDR1 SEHNR, CDR2 FQNEAQ (reference sequence). The CDR3 spans 12 residues. Written as DNA, the CDR3 is TGTGCCAGCAGATGGGACTCCACCGACCAGTACTTC. Protein: CASRWDSTDQYF.

This chain links TRBV28 with TRBJ1-1; D is unresolved. Trimming cost V 6 bases and J 9 bases, with 11 bases left between them. The CDR3 contains 11 residues. Germline CDR1 and CDR2: MDHEN and SYDVKM. The CDR3 loop reads CASSPGTQAFF. In nucleotides, the CDR3 is TGTGCCAGCAGCCCAGGTACCCAAGCTTTCTTT.

The genes are TRBV3-1 (or the pseudogene TRBV3-2) and TRBJ1-2, with 8 bases fitting TRBD1. The CDR3 has 13 residues. The V segment lost 5 bases and the J segment 5 bases; nucleotides outside the gene matches: 4. Looked up from germline, CDR1 is LGHDT and CDR2 is YNNKEL (reference sequence). As DNA, the CDR3 is TGTGCCAGCAGCTTGGACAGGGATTATGGCTACACCTTC. It translates to CASSLDRDYGYTF.

The chain is built from TRBV5-1 and TRBJ2-1; TRBD2 agrees at 13 bases. Germline CDR1 is SGHRS and CDR2 is YFSETQ. V dropped 5 bases and J dropped 6; count of bases not matched to a gene: 11. The CDR3 length is 17 residues. CDR3 nucleotide sequence: TGCGCCAGCAGATCGACAGGTGGACTAGCGGGAGTCAATGAGCAGTTCTTC. It yields the protein CASRSTGGLAGVNEQFF.

The genes are TRBV28 and TRBJ2-2, with TRBD2 identical over 8 bases. Germline lookup yields CDR1 MDHEN and CDR2 SYDVKM. V gave up 4 bases and J gave up 5 bases; unmatched junction bases: 15. The CDR3 consists of 18 residues. CDR3 loop: CASSSPVGLAGATGELFF. DNA for the CDR3: TGTGCCAGCAGTTCTCCTGTGGGGCTAGCGGGTGCTACCGGGGAGCTGTTTTTT. Full variable domain (rest looked up from reference TRBV28 and TRBJ2-2): DVKVTQSSRYLVKRTGEKVFLECVQDMDHENMFWYRQDPGLGLRLIYFSYDVKMKEKGDIPEGYSVSREKKERFSLILESASTNQTSMYLCASSSPVGLAGATGELFFGEGSRLTVL.

This clone is a singleton in its sample. This chain connects TRBV4-2 to TRBJ1-4, with a possible D match to TRBD1 (5 bases). The length of the CDR3 is 14 residues. V lost 7 bases and J 5 bases, leaving 14 bases between the germline ends. Per germline, CDR1 LGHNA and CDR2 YNFKEQ. The DNA of the CDR3 is TGTGCCAGCAACACACCGGGGGGGAATGAAAAACTGTTTTTT. Encoded protein: CASNTPGGNEKLFF.

The genes are TRBV6-5 and TRBJ2-7; TRBD2 might be the D (6 bases). V lost 6 bases and J 2 bases, leaving 14 bases between the germline ends. Looked up from germline, CDR1 is MNHEY and CDR2 is SVGAGI. This CDR3 is 14 amino acids long. The CDR3 bases are TGTGCCAGCAGCTCCCTTAGCGGTCCCTACGAGCAGTACTTC. Translation gives CASSSLSGPYEQYF.

V and J are TRBV15 and TRBJ1-5, with 7 bases matching TRBD1. The germline CDR1 and CDR2 sequences are LNHNV and YYDKDF (reference sequence). Trimming cost V 3 bases and J 3 bases; bases outside gene matches: 5. The CDR3 covers 15 residues. CDR3 sequence reads: CATSRGQRNNQPQHF. CDR3 sequence (DNA): TGTGCCACCAGCAGGGGACAGCGTAACAATCAGCCCCAGCATTTT.

This sequence joins TRBV21-1 and TRBJ2-7; whether TRBD2, the table's D call, matches the DNA was not checked. TRBV21-1 is described as a pseudogene. CDR3 size: 17 residues. CDR3 residues: CASSKAPESAGSYEQYF. The CDR3 nucleotides are TGTGCCAGCAGCAAAGCTCCGGAGTCGGCGGGCTCCTACGAGCAGTACTTC.

This chain connects TRBV7-3 to TRBJ2-1; 10 bases are shared with TRBD2. Germline CDR1 is SGHTA and CDR2 is FQGTGA. After removal of 5 bases from V and 1 base from J, the junction contained 2 bases not matched to a gene. The CDR3 runs 15 residues. CDR3 protein: CASSRTSGSYNEQFF. The CDR3 DNA is TGTGCCAGCAGCCGGACTAGCGGATCCTACAATGAGCAGTTCTTC.

V and J are TRBV2 and TRBJ1-2; D may be TRBD1 (6 bases). The ends were cut back, 8 bases at V and 2 bases at J, with 12 bases in the middle. Looked up from germline, CDR1 is SNHLY and CDR2 is FYNNEI. This CDR3 contains 13 residues. The chain's CDR3 is CASPRGRNYGYTF. CDR3 nucleotides: TGTGCCAGCCCCAGGGGAAGGAACTATGGCTACACCTTC.

This clone was seen once. This chain joins TRBV25-1 and TRBJ1-2; TRBD1 agrees at 8 bases. The CDR3 contains 13 residues. Germline loops: CDR1 MGHDK, CDR2 SYGVNS. The ends lost 4 bases at V and 7 bases at J; junction bases unmatched: 5. In DNA form, the CDR3 reads TGTGCCAGCAGTGGTCAGGGGGCGCCTGGCTACACCTTC. Amino acids: CASSGQGAPGYTF.

The chain is built from TRBV11-2 and TRBJ2-7; D is ambiguous. The CDR3 covers 19 residues. V was pared by 0 bases and J by 1 base, with 22 bases between. Germline values: CDR1 SGHAT, CDR2 FQNNGV. The CDR3 loop is CASSLDAHDPGPVSYEQYF. Written as DNA, the CDR3 is TGTGCCAGCAGCTTAGATGCCCATGATCCAGGTCCGGTTTCCTACGAGCAGTACTTC.

The chain employs TRBV6-5 and TRBJ2-7, with 8 bases that match TRBD2. CDR1 and CDR2 (germline): MNHEY, SVGAGI. This CDR3 is built from 14 residues. V lost 8 bases to trimming and J lost 2 bases; unmatched junction nucleotides: 8. This CDR3 is CASGLAGSAYEQYF. CDR3 DNA sequence: TGTGCCAGCGGGCTAGCGGGTTCAGCCTACGAGCAGTACTTC.

The sample holds a few counts of this clone. The V call is TRBV30, the J call TRBJ2-7; D might be TRBD1 (6 bases). This CDR3 comprises 15 residues. V dropped 0 bases and J dropped 5 bases, with 17 bases sitting between them. Germline V gene data show CDR1 as GTSNPN and CDR2 as SVGIG (reference sequence). For the CDR3, the DNA is TGTGCCTGGAGTGTACAATATTGGCAGGGGAACGAGCAGTACTTC. This translates into CAWSVQYWQGNEQYF.

The V and J genes are TRBV19 and TRBJ2-2; D might be TRBD2 (6 bases). Germline CDR1 is LNHDA and CDR2 is SQIVND (reference sequence). CDR3 size: 14 residues. Trimming took 5 bases from V and 5 from J, leaving 12 bases between them. The CDR3 region has the DNA TGTGCCAGTAGTCCCGGGACTCCGACCGGGGAGCTGTTTTTT. This encodes CASSPGTPTGELFF.

The rearrangement joins TRBV7-3 to TRBJ2-3, with D possibly being TRBD2 (6 bases). CDR1 and CDR2 from the germline V gene are SGHTA and FQGTGA. V was shortened by 1 base and J by 1 base, with 6 bases between the two germline ends. The CDR3 runs 14 residues. CDR3 amino acids: CASSLSGGTDTQYF. The CDR3 nucleotides read TGTGCCAGCAGCTTAAGCGGGGGCACAGATACGCAGTATTTT. Full variable domain (outside the CDR3, taken from reference TRBV7-3 and TRBJ2-3): GAGVSQTPSNKVTEKGKYVELRCDPISGHTALYWYRQSLGQGPEFLIYFQGTGAADDSGLPNDRFFAVRPEGSVSTLKIQRTERGDSAVYLCASSLSGGTDTQYFGPGTRLTVL.

This clone has more than one count but fewer than ten. This chain connects TRBV18 to TRBJ2-5; TRBD2 agrees at 7 bases. In germline, CDR1 is KGHSH, CDR2 LQKENI. This CDR3 contains 14 residues. The junction had 6 bases not matched to a gene; V was cut back by 3 bases and J by 5 bases. CDR3 nucleotides: TGTGCCAGCTCACCGGGACTAACTGGGGAGACCCAGTACTTC. As protein: CASSPGLTGETQYF.

The chain couples TRBV19 to TRBJ1-1, with 9 nucleotides matching TRBD1. The V gene end was trimmed by 6 bases and the J gene end by 4 bases; junction bases not matched to a gene: 12. The CDR3 has 16 residues. Germline V gene sequence: CDR1 LNHDA, CDR2 SQIVND (reference sequence). CDR3 protein: CASSLGQGIQATEAFF. CDR3 bases: TGTGCCAGTAGCTTAGGACAGGGGATTCAGGCCACTGAAGCTTTCTTT.

The chain employs TRBV10-3 and TRBJ1-2, with TRBD1 matching over 8 bases. The length of the CDR3 is 18 residues. Trimming at V came to 0 bases and at J to 5 bases, leaving 14 bases not matched to a gene. Germline-derived CDR1 and CDR2 are ENHRY and SYGVKD. The CDR3 reads CAISESGQGLTAIYGYTF. The DNA of the CDR3 is TGTGCCATCAGTGAGTCCGGACAGGGCCTCACGGCGATATATGGCTACACCTTC.

The gene calls are TRBV4-2 and TRBJ1-6; TRBD1 agrees at 8 bases. J was trimmed by 7 bases and V by 5 bases; bases with no gene match: 7. In germline, CDR1 is LGHNA, CDR2 YNFKEQ. The CDR3 has 15 amino acids. CDR3 region: CASSSDRGKNSPLHF. The CDR3 DNA reads TGTGCCAGCAGCTCTGACAGGGGAAAGAATTCACCCCTCCACTTT.

The chain carries TRBV7-3 and TRBJ1-5; maybe TRBD1 (6 bases). Germline V gives CDR1 SGHTA, CDR2 FQGTGA. The CDR3 spans 16 residues. V dropped 6 bases and J dropped 0 bases, with 15 bases sitting between them. CDR3 loop: CASRPPGHLSNQPQHF. CDR3 in DNA: TGTGCCAGCAGACCACCGGGACACCTTAGCAATCAGCCCCAGCATTTT. The variable domain in full, with the rest retrieved from reference TRBV7-3 and TRBJ1-5, is GAGVSQTPSNKVTEKGKYVELRCDPISGHTALYWYRQSLGQGPEFLIYFQGTGAADDSGLPNDRFFAVRPEGSVSTLKIQRTERGDSAVYLCASRPPGHLSNQPQHFGDGTRLSIL.